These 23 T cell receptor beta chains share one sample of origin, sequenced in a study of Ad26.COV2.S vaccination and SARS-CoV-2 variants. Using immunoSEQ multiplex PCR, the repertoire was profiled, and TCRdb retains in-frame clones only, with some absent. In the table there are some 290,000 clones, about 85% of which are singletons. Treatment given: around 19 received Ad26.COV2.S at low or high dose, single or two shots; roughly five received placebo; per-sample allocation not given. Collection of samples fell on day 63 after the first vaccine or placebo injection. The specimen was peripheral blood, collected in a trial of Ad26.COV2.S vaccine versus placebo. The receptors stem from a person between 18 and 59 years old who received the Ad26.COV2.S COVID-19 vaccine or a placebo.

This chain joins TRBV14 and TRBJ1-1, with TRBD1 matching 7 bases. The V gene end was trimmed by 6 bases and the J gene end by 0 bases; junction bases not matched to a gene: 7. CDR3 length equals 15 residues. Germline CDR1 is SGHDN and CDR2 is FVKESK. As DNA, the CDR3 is TGTGCCAGCAGGGGGGACAGTGCTATGAACACTGAAGCTTTCTTT. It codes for CASRGDSAMNTEAFF.

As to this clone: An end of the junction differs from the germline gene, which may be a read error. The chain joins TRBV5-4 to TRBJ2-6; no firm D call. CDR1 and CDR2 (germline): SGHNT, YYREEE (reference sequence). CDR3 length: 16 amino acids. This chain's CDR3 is CTSSPAIRSGANVLTF. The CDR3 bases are TGTACCAGCAGCCCAGCGATACGCTCTGGGGCCAACGTCCTGACTTTC.

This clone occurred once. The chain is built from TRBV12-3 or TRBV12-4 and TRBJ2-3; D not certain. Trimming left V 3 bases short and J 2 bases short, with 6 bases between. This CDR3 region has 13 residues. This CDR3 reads CASSLSATDTQYF. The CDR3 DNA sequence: TGTGCCAGCAGTTTGTCCGCCACAGATACGCAGTATTTT.

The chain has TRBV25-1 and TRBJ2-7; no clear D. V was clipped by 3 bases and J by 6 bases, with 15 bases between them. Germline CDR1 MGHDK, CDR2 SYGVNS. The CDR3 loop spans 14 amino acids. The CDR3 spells CASSDTQIGIEQYF. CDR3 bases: TGTGCCAGCAGTGATACCCAGATAGGCATCGAGCAGTACTTC.

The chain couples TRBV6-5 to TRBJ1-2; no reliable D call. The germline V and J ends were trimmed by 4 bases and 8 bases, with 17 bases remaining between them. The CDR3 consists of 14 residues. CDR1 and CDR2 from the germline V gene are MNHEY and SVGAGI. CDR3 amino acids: CASSSRPISRGYTF. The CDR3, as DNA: TGTGCCAGCAGTTCCCGACCCATCTCAAGAGGCTACACCTTC.

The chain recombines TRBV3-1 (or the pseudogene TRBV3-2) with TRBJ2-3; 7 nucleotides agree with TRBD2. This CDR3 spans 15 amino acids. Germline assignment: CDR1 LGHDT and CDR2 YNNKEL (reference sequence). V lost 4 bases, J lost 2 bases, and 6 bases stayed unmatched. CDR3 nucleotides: TGTGCCAGCAGCCCTACGGGGGGTCACACAGATACGCAGTATTTT. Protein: CASSPTGGHTDTQYF.

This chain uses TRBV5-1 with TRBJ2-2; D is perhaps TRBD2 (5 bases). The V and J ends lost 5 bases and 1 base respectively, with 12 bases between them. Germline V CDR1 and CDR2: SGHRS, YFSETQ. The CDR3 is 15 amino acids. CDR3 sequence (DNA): TGCGCCAGCAGGACTGGGAGTCAGAACACCGGGGAGCTGTTTTTT. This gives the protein CASRTGSQNTGELFF.

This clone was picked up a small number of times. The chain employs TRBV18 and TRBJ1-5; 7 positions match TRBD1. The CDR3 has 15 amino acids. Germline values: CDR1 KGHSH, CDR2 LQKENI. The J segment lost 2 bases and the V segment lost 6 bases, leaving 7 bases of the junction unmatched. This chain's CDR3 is CASSQTGLGNQPQHF. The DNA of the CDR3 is TGTGCCAGCTCCCAGACAGGGCTCGGCAATCAGCCCCAGCATTTT.

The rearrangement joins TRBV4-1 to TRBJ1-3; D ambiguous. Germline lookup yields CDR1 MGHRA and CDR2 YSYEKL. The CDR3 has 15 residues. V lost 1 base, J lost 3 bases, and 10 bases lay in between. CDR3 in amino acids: CASSQVEGNGNTIYF. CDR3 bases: TGCGCCAGCAGCCAAGTGGAAGGGAATGGAAACACCATATATTTT.

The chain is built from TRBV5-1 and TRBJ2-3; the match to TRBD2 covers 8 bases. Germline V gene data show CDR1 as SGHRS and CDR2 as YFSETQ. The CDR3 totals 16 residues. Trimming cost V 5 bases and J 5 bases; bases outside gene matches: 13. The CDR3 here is CASSWSSGGGIDTQYF. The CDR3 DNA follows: TGCGCCAGCAGTTGGTCCAGCGGGGGTGGGATAGATACGCAGTATTTT.

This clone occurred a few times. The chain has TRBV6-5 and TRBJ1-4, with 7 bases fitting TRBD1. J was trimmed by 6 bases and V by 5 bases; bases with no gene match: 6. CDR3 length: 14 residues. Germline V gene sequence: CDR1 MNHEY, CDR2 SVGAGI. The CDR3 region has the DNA TGTGCCAGCAGTCGACAGGGCAATTATGAAAAACTGTTTTTT. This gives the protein CASSRQGNYEKLFF.

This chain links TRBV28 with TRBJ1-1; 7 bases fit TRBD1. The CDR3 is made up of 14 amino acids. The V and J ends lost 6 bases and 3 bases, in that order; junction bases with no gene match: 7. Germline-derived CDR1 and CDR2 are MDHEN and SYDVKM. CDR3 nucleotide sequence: TGTGCCAGCAGCCCCGGGACAGACGACACTGAAGCTTTCTTT. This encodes CASSPGTDDTEAFF.

The CDR3 reads CASSGKETQYF. The CDR3 coding sequence is TGTGCCAGCAGTGGAAAAGAGACCCAGTACTTC. The chain carries TRBV7-6 and TRBJ2-5, with no clear D. The V gene lost 6 bases and the J gene lost 3 bases, with 5 bases spanning the gap. Germline CDR1 SGHVS, CDR2 FNYEAQ. The CDR3 runs 11 residues.

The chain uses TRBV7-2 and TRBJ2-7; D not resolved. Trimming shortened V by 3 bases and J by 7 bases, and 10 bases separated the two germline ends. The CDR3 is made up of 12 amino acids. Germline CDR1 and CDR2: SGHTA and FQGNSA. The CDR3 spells CASSFSANEQYF. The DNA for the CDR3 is TGTGCCAGCAGCTTCTCTGCTAATGAGCAGTACTTC.

This CDR3 is CASSLAPAGATYEQYF. The CDR3 DNA follows: TGTGCCAGCAGCTTAGCCCCGGCGGGGGCCACCTACGAGCAGTACTTC. The chain has TRBV7-2 and TRBJ2-7, with a possible D match to TRBD2 (7 bases). The CDR3 consists of 16 residues. Trimming shortened V by 0 bases and J by 2 bases, and 14 bases separated the two germline ends. CDR1 is SGHTA and CDR2 is FQGNSA in the germline V gene. The full variable domain, rest sourced from reference TRBV7-2 and TRBJ2-7, is GAGVSQSPSNKVTEKGKDVELRCDPISGHTALYWYRQSLGQGLEFLIYFQGNSAPDKSGLPSDRFSAERTGGSVSTLTIQRTQQEDSAVYLCASSLAPAGATYEQYFGPGTRLTVT.

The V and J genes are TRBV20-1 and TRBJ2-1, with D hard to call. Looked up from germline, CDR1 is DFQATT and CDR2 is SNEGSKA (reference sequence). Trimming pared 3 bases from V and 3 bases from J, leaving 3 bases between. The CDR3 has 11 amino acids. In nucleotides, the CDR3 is TGCAGTGCTAGGGGCTACAATGAGCAGTTCTTC. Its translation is CSARGYNEQFF.

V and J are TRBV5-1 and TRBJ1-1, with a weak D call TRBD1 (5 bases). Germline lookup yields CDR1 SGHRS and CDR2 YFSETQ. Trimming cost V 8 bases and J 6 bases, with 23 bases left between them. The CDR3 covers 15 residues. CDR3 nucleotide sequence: TGCGCCAGTGGATCTACATCAGGGATGTTAGCTGAAGCTTTCTTT. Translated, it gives CASGSTSGMLAEAFF.

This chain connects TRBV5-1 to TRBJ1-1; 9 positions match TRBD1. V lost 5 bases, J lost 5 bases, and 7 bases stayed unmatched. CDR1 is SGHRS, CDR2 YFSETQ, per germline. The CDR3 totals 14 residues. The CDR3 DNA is TGCGCCAGCAGGAACAGGGGGCATGGGACTGAAGCTTTCTTT. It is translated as CASRNRGHGTEAFF.

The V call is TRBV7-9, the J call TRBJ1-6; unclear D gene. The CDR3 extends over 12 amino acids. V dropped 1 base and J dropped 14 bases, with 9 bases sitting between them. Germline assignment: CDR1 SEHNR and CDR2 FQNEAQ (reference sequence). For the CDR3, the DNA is TGTGCCAGCAGCTTAGAAGGGAGAACCCTCCACTTT. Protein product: CASSLEGRTLHF.

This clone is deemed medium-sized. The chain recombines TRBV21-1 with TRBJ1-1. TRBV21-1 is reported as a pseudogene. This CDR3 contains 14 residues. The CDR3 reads CASSKNPLATEAFF. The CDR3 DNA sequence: TGTGCCAGCAGCAAAAATCCCCTAGCGACTGAAGCTTTCTTT.

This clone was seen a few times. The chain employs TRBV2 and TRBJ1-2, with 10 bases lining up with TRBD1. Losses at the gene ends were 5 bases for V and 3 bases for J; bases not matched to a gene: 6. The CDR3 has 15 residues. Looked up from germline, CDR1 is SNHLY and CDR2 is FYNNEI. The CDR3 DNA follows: TGTGCCAGCAGTTTAGGACAGGGGGGGGACTATGGCTACACCTTC. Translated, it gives CASSLGQGGDYGYTF.

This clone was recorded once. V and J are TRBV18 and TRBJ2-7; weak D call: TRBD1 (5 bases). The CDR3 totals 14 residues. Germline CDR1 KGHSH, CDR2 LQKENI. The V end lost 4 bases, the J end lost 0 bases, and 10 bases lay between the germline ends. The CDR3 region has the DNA TGTGCCAGCTCACGAGACAGTGCCTCCTACGAGCAGTACTTC. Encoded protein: CASSRDSASYEQYF.

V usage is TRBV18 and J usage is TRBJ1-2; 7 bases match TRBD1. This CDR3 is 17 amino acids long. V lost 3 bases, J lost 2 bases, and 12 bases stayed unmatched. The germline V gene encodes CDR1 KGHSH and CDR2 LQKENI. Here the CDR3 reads CASSPRRQGDGNYGYTF. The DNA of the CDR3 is TGTGCCAGCTCACCGCGCCGACAGGGAGATGGGAACTATGGCTACACCTTC. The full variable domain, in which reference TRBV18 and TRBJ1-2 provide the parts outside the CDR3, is NAGVMQNPRHLVRRRGQEARLRCSPMKGHSHVYWYRQLPEEGLKFMVYLQKENIIDESGMPKERFSAEFPKEGPSILRIQQVVRGDSAAYFCASSPRRQGDGNYGYTFGSGTRLTVV.